One and the same sample provided the 29 T cell receptor beta chains below, sequenced in a study of shared clonotypes between healthy human individuals. Here immunoSEQ multiplex PCR was the method, and the copy in TCRdb shows in-frame clones only, minus some. The repertoire holds 1,100,000 or so clones, about 84% seen once, with more than 0.5% in the top ten. The material sequenced was memory CD4+ T cells from PBMCs. The subset denotes: CD45RA-negative fraction. These receptors were collected from a man younger than 35 in good health. Some clones in this sample may be carry-over from other donors' samples.

The J gene is TRBJ1-5, the V gene TRBV2; D gene uncertain. The CDR3 extends over 13 amino acids. The V gene lost 7 bases and the J gene lost 9 bases, with 16 bases spanning the gap. Per the germline V gene, CDR1 is SNHLY and CDR2 is FYNNEI. This CDR3 reads CASNPQPGRPQHF. The CDR3 DNA reads as TGTGCCAGCAATCCTCAACCCGGGAGGCCCCAGCATTTT.

This clone was recorded only once. This chain links TRBV6-6 with TRBJ2-7; D remains ambiguous. V dropped 3 bases and J dropped 0 bases, with 9 bases sitting between them. CDR3 length: 14 residues. CDR1 MNHNY and CDR2 SVGAGI come from the germline V gene (reference sequence). The DNA for the CDR3 is TGTGCCAGCAGTTATGGCAGGAACTCCTACGAGCAGTACTTC. Amino acids: CASSYGRNSYEQYF.

This sequence joins TRBV11-2 and TRBJ2-1; D gene unclear. The CDR3 consists of 17 residues. Deletions cut 0 bases from V and 1 base from J, with 13 bases between. Germline V CDR1 and CDR2: SGHAT, FQNNGV. Here the CDR3 reads CASSLDRAIASYNEQFF. Written as DNA, the CDR3 is TGTGCCAGCAGCTTAGATCGGGCGATCGCTTCCTACAATGAGCAGTTCTTC.

This clone was counted only a few times. V and J are TRBV5-1 and TRBJ1-1, with D perhaps matching TRBD1 (6 bases). Germline assignment: CDR1 SGHRS and CDR2 YFSETQ. Trimming shortened V by 3 bases and J by 6 bases, and 18 bases separated the two germline ends. The length of the CDR3 is 15 residues. This chain's CDR3 is CASSYAQGRGSEAFF. DNA of the CDR3: TGCGCCAGCAGCTACGCCCAGGGGCGGGGATCTGAAGCTTTCTTT.

As to this clone: The identical CDR3 is also encoded by other nucleotide sequences in the sample. This chain links TRBV18 with TRBJ1-2; 8 bases line up with TRBD1. The CDR3 has 14 residues. Germline V lookup: CDR1 KGHSH, CDR2 LQKENI. The J segment lost 4 bases and the V segment lost 3 bases, leaving 4 bases of the junction unmatched. The CDR3 sequence is CASSPGQGGYGYTF. The CDR3 nucleotides read TGTGCCAGCTCACCCGGACAGGGAGGCTATGGCTACACCTTC. The full variable domain, its missing parts supplied by reference TRBV18 and TRBJ1-2, is NAGVMQNPRHLVRRRGQEARLRCSPMKGHSHVYWYRQLPEEGLKFMVYLQKENIIDESGMPKERFSAEFPKEGPSILRIQQVVRGDSAAYFCASSPGQGGYGYTFGSGTRLTVV.

The chain links TRBV27 to TRBJ2-5; D ambiguous. V lost 10 bases and J lost 5, with 17 bases in between. The CDR3 runs to 13 residues. Germline lookup yields CDR1 MNHEY and CDR2 SMNVEV (reference sequence). Here the CDR3 DNA reads TGTGCCACCCGACCGTCCGCTGCGGAGACCCAGTACTTC. Translation: CATRPSAAETQYF.

The J gene is TRBJ2-1, the V gene TRBV15; 11 nucleotides match TRBD2. J was trimmed by 7 bases and V by 1 base; bases with no gene match: 3. Germline V gene sequence: CDR1 LNHNV, CDR2 YYDKDF (reference sequence). The CDR3 totals 15 residues. The CDR3 region is CATSRGLAGWNEQFF. The DNA of the CDR3 is TGTGCCACCAGCAGAGGACTAGCGGGATGGAATGAGCAGTTCTTC.

The chain joins TRBV28 to TRBJ2-5, with 7 bases aligning to TRBD2. This CDR3 is built from 14 residues. From germline, CDR1 is MDHEN and CDR2 SYDVKM. Trimming cost V 3 bases and J 4 bases; bases outside gene matches: 5. The CDR3, as DNA: TGTGCCAGCAGTTTCGCGGGAGTAGCAGAGACCCAGTACTTC. It is translated as CASSFAGVAETQYF. Combining the CDR3 with reference TRBV28 and TRBJ2-5 gives the whole variable domain DVKVTQSSRYLVKRTGEKVFLECVQDMDHENMFWYRQDPGLGLRLIYFSYDVKMKEKGDIPEGYSVSREKKERFSLILESASTNQTSMYLCASSFAGVAETQYFGPGTRLLVL.

The CDR3 DNA is TGTGCCTGGTTACGAGGGAGATCTGGAAACACCATATATTTT. Amino acids: CAWLRGRSGNTIYF. The rearrangement uses TRBV30 and TRBJ1-3, with D unresolved. The germline V gene encodes CDR1 GTSNPN and CDR2 SVGIG (reference sequence). Trimming took 5 bases from V and 1 from J, leaving 12 bases between them. This CDR3 contains 14 residues.

The rearrangement joins TRBV5-4 to TRBJ2-5; maybe TRBD2 (6 bases). CDR1 SGHNT and CDR2 YYREEE come from the germline V gene (reference sequence). This CDR3 has 15 residues. The V end lost 3 bases, the J end lost 5 bases, and 17 bases lay between the germline ends. The DNA of the CDR3 is TGTGCCAGCAGCTCCGTGGGGGGACTGAGGGAGACCCAGTACTTC. Translating it yields CASSSVGGLRETQYF.

The chain couples TRBV5-4 to TRBJ2-7; D is unresolved. The CDR3 is 15 amino acids. In germline, CDR1 is SGHNT, CDR2 YYREEE (reference sequence). Trimming cost V 0 bases and J 7 bases, with 17 bases left between them. The chain's CDR3 is CASSLATSVSREQYF. For the CDR3, the DNA is TGTGCCAGCAGCTTGGCCACCTCTGTGAGTAGGGAGCAGTACTTC.

The chain combines TRBV7-3 with TRBJ2-7; D is possibly TRBD2 (5 bases). V lost 5 bases and J lost 6, with 14 bases in between. This CDR3 has 13 amino acids. CDR1 and CDR2 (germline): SGHTA, FQGTGA. CDR3 DNA: TGTGCCAGCAGCCCACCCGCCGGAGGCGAGCAGTACTTC. Translating gives CASSPPAGGEQYF.

This clone was counted a single time. The chain is built from TRBV6-1 and TRBJ1-3, with D unclear. The CDR3 has 14 amino acids. The germline gives CDR1 MNHNS, CDR2 SASEGT. The germline V and J ends were trimmed by 6 bases and 0 bases, with 9 bases remaining between them. CDR3 in amino acids: CASSRNPSGNTIYF. The CDR3 DNA reads as TGTGCCAGCAGCCGCAATCCCTCTGGAAACACCATATATTTT.

The rearrangement uses TRBV9 and TRBJ2-7, with 9 bases lining up with TRBD2. The CDR3 contains 17 residues. Germline V gene sequence: CDR1 SGDLS, CDR2 YYNGEE. J gave up 4 bases and V 1 base, and 12 bases lay outside the gene matches. CDR3 DNA: TGTGCCAGCAGCGTAAGCCTACTCGGCGGGGGGGGTTACGAGCAGTACTTC. It is translated as CASSVSLLGGGGYEQYF.

The genes are TRBV19 and TRBJ2-2; no reliable D call. CDR1 is LNHDA and CDR2 is SQIVND in the germline V gene (reference sequence). V lost 1 base to trimming and J lost 6 bases, with 6 bases between them. The CDR3 loop spans 13 amino acids. In DNA, the CDR3 is TGTGCCAGTAGTATAGTGGTTGCCGGGGAGCTGTTTTTT. It codes for CASSIVVAGELFF.

In its sample, this clone was seen once. The V and J genes are TRBV10-3 and TRBJ2-3, with TRBD1 matching 7 bases. Germline CDR1 and CDR2: ENHRY and SYGVKD. The CDR3 is 13 amino acids. The V segment lost 6 bases and the J segment 0 bases; nucleotides outside the gene matches: 0. The CDR3 bases are TGTGCCATCAGGACAGGGAGCACAGATACGCAGTATTTT. It codes for CAIRTGSTDTQYF.

The chain recombines TRBV19 with TRBJ2-3; the D gene could be TRBD1 or TRBD2 (5 bases each). Between the trimmed V and J ends, which lost 5 bases and 2 bases, there was a span of 17 bases. The length of the CDR3 is 16 residues. Germline CDR1 and CDR2: LNHDA and SQIVND (reference sequence). The CDR3 loop reads CASSLEGLPHTDTQYF. As DNA, the CDR3 is TGTGCCAGTAGTCTTGAGGGGCTTCCACACACAGATACGCAGTATTTT.

The chain joins TRBV7-2 to TRBJ2-7; TRBD2 agrees at 11 bases. Germline CDR1 SGHTA, CDR2 FQGNSA. The trim removed 1 base at V and 10 bases at J, leaving 9 bases unmatched. The CDR3 covers 15 residues. CDR3 sequence (DNA): TGTGCCAGCAGCTTAGACCTAGCGGGAGGTGGGAAACAGTACTTC. This sequence encodes CASSLDLAGGGKQYF.

This clone was counted once. The V call is TRBV29-1, the J call TRBJ1-2; D remains unclear. This CDR3 comprises 12 residues. Germline V CDR1 and CDR2: SQVTM, ANQGSEA. The V and J ends lost 4 bases and 8 bases respectively, with 14 bases between them. The CDR3 sequence is CSVGTFRRGYTF. The CDR3 DNA follows: TGCAGCGTTGGGACTTTTCGACGGGGCTACACCTTC.

This chain links TRBV2 with TRBJ2-2, with unresolved D. Deletions cut 7 bases from V and 5 bases from J, with 8 bases between. The germline V gene has CDR1 SNHLY and CDR2 FYNNEI. CDR3 length equals 12 residues. This CDR3 reads CASNPQTGELFF. The CDR3 bases are TGTGCCAGCAATCCCCAGACCGGGGAGCTGTTTTTT.

The chain combines TRBV5-4 with TRBJ2-7; D assignment may be TRBD1 or TRBD2 (5 bases each). Trimming left V 0 bases short and J 3 bases short, with 16 bases between. The CDR3 has 16 amino acids. Germline CDR1 is SGHNT and CDR2 is YYREEE (reference sequence). CDR3 sequence: CASSLVFGTVSYEQYF. CDR3 coding DNA: TGTGCCAGCAGCTTGGTTTTCGGGACGGTAAGCTACGAGCAGTACTTC. The full variable domain, rest sourced from reference TRBV5-4 and TRBJ2-7, is ETGVTQSPTHLIKTRGQQVTLRCSSQSGHNTVSWYQQALGQGPQFIFQYYREEENGRGNFPPRFSGLQFPNYSSELNVNALELDDSALYLCASSLVFGTVSYEQYFGPGTRLTVT.

The rearrangement joins TRBV2 to TRBJ1-2; D unresolved. The V end lost 10 bases, the J end lost 3 bases, and 9 bases lay between the germline ends. CDR1 is SNHLY and CDR2 is FYNNEI in the germline V gene. The CDR3 consists of 11 residues. In DNA form, the CDR3 reads TGTGCCATGGGCAGAGACTATGGCTACACCTTC. It yields the protein CAMGRDYGYTF.

The V and J genes are TRBV29-1 and TRBJ2-5, with D hard to call. CDR3 length: 12 residues. V was trimmed by 7 bases and J by 3 bases, leaving 12 bases between them. Germline V lookup: CDR1 SQVTM, CDR2 ANQGSEA. CDR3 sequence reads: CSALPGEETQYF. CDR3 nucleotides: TGCAGCGCCCTACCCGGAGAAGAGACCCAGTACTTC.

This clone was recorded only once. V usage is TRBV2 and J usage is TRBJ2-7; D possibly corresponds to TRBD1 (6 bases). Germline-derived CDR1 and CDR2 are SNHLY and FYNNEI. With 6 bases removed from V and 7 bases from J, the gap between germline ends came to 13 bases. The CDR3 has 12 residues. CDR3 DNA sequence: TGTGCCAGCAGAGTTGGACAGTCTGAGCAGTACTTC. Protein: CASRVGQSEQYF.

This clone was picked up a small number of times. V gene TRBV6-1 combines with J gene TRBJ1-2; D not certain. Trimming stripped 1 base from V and 5 bases from J, with 2 bases between. CDR1 is MNHNS and CDR2 is SASEGT in the germline V gene. The CDR3 sequence is 11 residues long. CDR3 region: CASSEGYGYTF. The CDR3 nucleotides are TGTGCCAGCAGTGAAGGATATGGCTACACCTTC.

This rearrangement joins TRBV11-3 to TRBJ2-7; the D gene could be TRBD1 or TRBD2 (5 bases each). This CDR3 has 13 amino acids. The germline V and J ends were trimmed by 4 bases and 3 bases, with 10 bases remaining between them. Germline loops: CDR1 SGHNT, CDR2 YENEEA. The CDR3 region is CASSSGPYYEQYF. The CDR3, as DNA: TGTGCCAGCAGCTCGGGACCCTACTACGAGCAGTACTTC.

The rearrangement uses TRBV18 and TRBJ1-2; no clear D gene. CDR1 is KGHSH and CDR2 is LQKENI in the germline V gene. V was pared by 0 bases and J by 0 bases, with 8 bases between. CDR3 length: 15 residues. As DNA, the CDR3 is TGTGCCAGCTCACCACCCGGGAAAGCTAACTATGGCTACACCTTC. Translation gives CASSPPGKANYGYTF.

This clone was seen a single time. The chain links TRBV15 to TRBJ1-5; D is unresolved. The CDR3 is 13 amino acids. V lost 5 bases, J lost 1 base, and 6 bases lay in between. Germline-derived CDR1 and CDR2 are LNHNV and YYDKDF (reference sequence). CDR3 in amino acids: CATSSRSNQPQHF. CDR3 nucleotide sequence: TGTGCCACCAGCTCCAGGAGCAATCAGCCCCAGCATTTT. The full variable domain, in which reference TRBV15 and TRBJ1-5 provide the parts outside the CDR3, is DAMVIQNPRYQVTQFGKPVTLSCSQTLNHNVMYWYQQKSSQAPKLLFHYYDKDFNNEADTPDNFQSRRPNTSFCFLDIRSPGLGDTAMYLCATSSRSNQPQHFGDGTRLSIL.

The chain combines TRBV30 with TRBJ1-5; D not resolved. Germline CDR1 is GTSNPN and CDR2 is SVGIG (reference sequence). CDR3 length equals 16 residues. Trimming pared 1 base from V and 7 bases from J, leaving 20 bases between. The CDR3, as DNA: TGTGCCTGGAGTGGAGGGAGCAGGTGGGAGGCACAGCCCCAGCATTTT. Protein product: CAWSGGSRWEAQPQHF.